This TCR beta chain was identified in a study of CD8 T cells in ankylosing spondylitis. A note on this clonotype: The antigen remains undetermined.

TCRdb ran MiXCR on the 5' RACE reads and lists one entry per CDR3 protein. The profile shows about 700,000 distinct CDR3 sequences, 15% to 20% of them singletons. Study findings and constraints: It was reported that disease-linked clones were significantly enriched in matched ankylosing spondylitis synovial fluid. Characteristic, it appeared, of ankylosing spondylitis blood was a TCR beta motif of eight highly homologous variants. Disease-linked clones had a CD8+ phenotype and relatively low frequency in peripheral blood.

The specimen was blood, either unsorted or a sorted T cell fraction (not recorded which). The clonotype comes from a male donor with ankylosing spondylitis.

This CDR3 reads CASSISSRGASSYGYTF. The CDR3 DNA follows: TGTGCCAGCAGCATCAGCTCAAGAGGTGCCAGCTCTTATGGCTACACCTTC. This chain links TRBV21-1 with TRBJ1-2. TRBV21-1 is recorded as a pseudogene. This CDR3 has 17 residues.